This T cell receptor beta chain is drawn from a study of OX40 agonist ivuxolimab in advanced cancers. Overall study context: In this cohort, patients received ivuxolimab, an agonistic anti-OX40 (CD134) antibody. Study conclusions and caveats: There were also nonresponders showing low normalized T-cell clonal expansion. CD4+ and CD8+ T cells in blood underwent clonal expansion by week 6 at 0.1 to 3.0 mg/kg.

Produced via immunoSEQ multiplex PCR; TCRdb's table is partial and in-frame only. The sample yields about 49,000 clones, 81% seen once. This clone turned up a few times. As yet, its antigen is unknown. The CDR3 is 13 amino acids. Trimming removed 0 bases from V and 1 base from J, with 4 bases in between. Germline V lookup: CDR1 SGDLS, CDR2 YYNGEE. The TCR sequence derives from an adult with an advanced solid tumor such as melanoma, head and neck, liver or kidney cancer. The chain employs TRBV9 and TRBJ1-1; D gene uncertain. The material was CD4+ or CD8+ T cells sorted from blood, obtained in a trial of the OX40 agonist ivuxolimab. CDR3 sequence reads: CASSVARNTEAFF. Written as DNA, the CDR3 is TGTGCCAGCAGCGTAGCCAGGAACACTGAAGCTTTCTTT.